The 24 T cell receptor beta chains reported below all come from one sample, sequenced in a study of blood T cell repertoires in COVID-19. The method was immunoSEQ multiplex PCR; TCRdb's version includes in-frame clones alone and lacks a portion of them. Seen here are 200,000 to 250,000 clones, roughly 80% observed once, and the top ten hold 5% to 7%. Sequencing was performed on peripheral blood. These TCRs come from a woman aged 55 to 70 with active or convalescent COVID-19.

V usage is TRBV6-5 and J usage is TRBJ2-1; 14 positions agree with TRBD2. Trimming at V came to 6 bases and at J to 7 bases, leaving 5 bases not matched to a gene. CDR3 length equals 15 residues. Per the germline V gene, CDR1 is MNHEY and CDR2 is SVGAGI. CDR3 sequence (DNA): TGTGCCAGCAGATCTAGGACTAGCGGGAGGAATGAGCAGTTCTTC. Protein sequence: CASRSRTSGRNEQFF.

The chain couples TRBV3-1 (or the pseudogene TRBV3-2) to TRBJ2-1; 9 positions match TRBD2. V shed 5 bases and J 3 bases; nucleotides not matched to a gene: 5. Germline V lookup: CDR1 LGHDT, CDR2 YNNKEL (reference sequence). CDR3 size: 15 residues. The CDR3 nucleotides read TGTGCCAGCAGCTTAGCGGGAGATCGCTACAATGAGCAGTTCTTC. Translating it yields CASSLAGDRYNEQFF.

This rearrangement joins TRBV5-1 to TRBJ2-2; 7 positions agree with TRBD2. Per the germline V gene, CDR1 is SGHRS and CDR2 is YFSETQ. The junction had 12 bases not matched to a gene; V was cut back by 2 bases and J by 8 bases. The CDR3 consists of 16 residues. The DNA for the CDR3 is TGCGCCAGCAGCTTAAACCCCTCGCGGGAGAATGGGGAGCTGTTTTTT. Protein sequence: CASSLNPSRENGELFF. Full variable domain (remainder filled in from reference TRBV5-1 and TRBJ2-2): KAGVTQTPRYLIKTRGQQVTLSCSPISGHRSVSWYQQTPGQGLQFLFEYFSETQRNKGNFPGRFSGRQFSNSRSEMNVSTLELGDSALYLCASSLNPSRENGELFFGEGSRLTVL.

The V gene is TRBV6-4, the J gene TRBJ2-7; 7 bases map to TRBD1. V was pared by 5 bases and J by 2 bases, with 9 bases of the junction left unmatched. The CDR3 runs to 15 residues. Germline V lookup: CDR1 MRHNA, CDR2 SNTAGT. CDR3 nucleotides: TGTGCCAGCAGTACGACAGGGAAGGGGACCTACGAGCAGTACGTC. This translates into CASSTTGKGTYEQYV.

The CDR3, as DNA: TGTGCCAGCAGCGTGGAGCGCTCCTACGAGCAGTACTTC. This gives the protein CASSVERSYEQYF. The chain links TRBV6-5 to TRBJ2-7; D remains ambiguous. Germline V gene data show CDR1 as MNHEY and CDR2 as SVGAGI. V was trimmed by 6 bases and J by 0 bases, leaving 9 bases between them. The CDR3 covers 13 residues.

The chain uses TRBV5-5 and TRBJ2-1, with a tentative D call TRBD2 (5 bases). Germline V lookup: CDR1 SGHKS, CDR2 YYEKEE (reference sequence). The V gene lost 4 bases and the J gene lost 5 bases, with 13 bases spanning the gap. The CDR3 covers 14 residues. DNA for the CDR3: TGTGCCAGCAGCCGAGGGAATGCAAACAATGAGCAGTTCTTC. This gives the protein CASSRGNANNEQFF.

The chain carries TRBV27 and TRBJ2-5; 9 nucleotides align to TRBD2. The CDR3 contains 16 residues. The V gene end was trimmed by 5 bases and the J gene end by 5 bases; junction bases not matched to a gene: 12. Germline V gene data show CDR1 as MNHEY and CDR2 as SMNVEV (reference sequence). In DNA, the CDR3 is TGTGCCAGCAGTAGGGGCGGGAGGGGCGCCGGGGAGACCCAGTACTTC. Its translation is CASSRGGRGAGETQYF.

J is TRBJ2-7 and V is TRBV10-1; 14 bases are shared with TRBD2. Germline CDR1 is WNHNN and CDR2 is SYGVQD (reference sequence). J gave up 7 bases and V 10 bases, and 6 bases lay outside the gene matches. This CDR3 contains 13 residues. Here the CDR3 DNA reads TGCGCCACCGGGACTAGCGGGAGTCGGGAGCAGTACTTC. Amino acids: CATGTSGSREQYF.

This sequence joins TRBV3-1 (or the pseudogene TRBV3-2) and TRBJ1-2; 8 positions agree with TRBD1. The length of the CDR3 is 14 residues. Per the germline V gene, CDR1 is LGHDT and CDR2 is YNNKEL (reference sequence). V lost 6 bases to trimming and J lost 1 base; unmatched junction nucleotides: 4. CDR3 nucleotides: TGTGCCAGCAGTCGGGACAGGCATAACTATGGCTACACCTTC. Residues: CASSRDRHNYGYTF.

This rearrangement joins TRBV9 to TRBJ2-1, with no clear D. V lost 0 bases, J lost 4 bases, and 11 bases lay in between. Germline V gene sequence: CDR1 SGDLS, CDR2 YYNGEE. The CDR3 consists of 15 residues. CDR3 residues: CASSVGLVFYNEQFF. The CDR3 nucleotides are TGTGCCAGCAGCGTAGGCCTAGTTTTTTACAATGAGCAGTTCTTC.

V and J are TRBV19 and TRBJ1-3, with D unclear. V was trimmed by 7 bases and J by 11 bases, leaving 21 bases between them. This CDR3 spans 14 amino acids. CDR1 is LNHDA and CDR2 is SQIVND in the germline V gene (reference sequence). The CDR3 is CASTNRAAEAAIYF. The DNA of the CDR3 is TGTGCCAGTACAAACAGAGCAGCCGAAGCAGCCATATATTTT. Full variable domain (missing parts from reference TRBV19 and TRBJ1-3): DGGITQSPKYLFRKEGQNVTLSCEQNLNHDAMYWYRQDPGQGLRLIYYSQIVNDFQKGDIAEGYSVSREKKESFPLTVTSAQKNPTAFYLCASTNRAAEAAIYFGEGSWLTVV.

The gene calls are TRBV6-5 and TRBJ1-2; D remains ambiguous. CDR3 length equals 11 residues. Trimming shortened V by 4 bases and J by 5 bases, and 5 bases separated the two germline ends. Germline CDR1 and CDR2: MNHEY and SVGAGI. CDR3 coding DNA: TGTGCCAGCAGTTCAGATTATGGCTACACCTTC. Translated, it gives CASSSDYGYTF.

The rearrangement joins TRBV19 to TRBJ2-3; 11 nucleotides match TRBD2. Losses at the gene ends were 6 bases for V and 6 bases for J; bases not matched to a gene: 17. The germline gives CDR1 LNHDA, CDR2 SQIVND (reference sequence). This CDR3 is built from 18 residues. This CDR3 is CASRSHIVLAGAEDTQYF. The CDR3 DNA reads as TGTGCCAGTAGATCCCATATCGTACTAGCGGGGGCCGAGGATACGCAGTATTTT.

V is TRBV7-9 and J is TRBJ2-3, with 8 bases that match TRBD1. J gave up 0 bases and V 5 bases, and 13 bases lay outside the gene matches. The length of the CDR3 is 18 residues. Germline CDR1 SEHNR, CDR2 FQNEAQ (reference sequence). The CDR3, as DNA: TGTGCCAGCAGCGTTCAACCCGGGACAGGAGATAGCACAGATACGCAGTATTTT. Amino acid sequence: CASSVQPGTGDSTDTQYF.

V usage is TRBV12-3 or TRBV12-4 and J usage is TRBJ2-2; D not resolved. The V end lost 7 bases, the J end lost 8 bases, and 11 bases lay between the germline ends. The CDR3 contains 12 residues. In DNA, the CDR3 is TGTGCCAGCATGACCTTGGAGGGGGAGCTGTTTTTT. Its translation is CASMTLEGELFF.

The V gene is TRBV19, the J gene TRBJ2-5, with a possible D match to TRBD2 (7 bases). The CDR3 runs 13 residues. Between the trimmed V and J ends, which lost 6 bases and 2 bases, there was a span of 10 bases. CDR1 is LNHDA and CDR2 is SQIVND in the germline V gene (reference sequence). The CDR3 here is CASRGGPQETQYF. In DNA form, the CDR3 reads TGTGCCAGTAGGGGGGGGCCTCAAGAGACCCAGTACTTC.

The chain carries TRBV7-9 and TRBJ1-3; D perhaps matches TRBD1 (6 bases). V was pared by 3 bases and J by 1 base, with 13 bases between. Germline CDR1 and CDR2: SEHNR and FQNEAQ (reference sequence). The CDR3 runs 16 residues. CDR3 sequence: CASSFSGEGSGNTIYF. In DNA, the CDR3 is TGTGCCAGCAGCTTTTCAGGGGAAGGGTCTGGAAACACCATATATTTT.

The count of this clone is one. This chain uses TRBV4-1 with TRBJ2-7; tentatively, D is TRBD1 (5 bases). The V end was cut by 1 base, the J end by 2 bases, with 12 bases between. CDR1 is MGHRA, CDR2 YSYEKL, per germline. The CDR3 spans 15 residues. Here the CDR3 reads CASSQGTPLTYEQYF. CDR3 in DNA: TGCGCCAGCAGCCAAGGGACACCTTTAACCTACGAGCAGTACTTC.

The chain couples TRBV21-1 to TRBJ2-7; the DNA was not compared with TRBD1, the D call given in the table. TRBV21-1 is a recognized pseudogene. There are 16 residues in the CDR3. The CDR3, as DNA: TGTGCCAGCAGCGACGTCTCCGGGACAGGAGACTACGAGCAGTACGTC. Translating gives CASSDVSGTGDYEQYV.

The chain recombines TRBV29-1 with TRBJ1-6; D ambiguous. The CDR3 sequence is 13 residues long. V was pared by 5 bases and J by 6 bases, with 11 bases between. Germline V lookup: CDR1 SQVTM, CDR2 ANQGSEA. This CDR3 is CSVTSSPNSPLHF. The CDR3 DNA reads TGCAGCGTTACGAGCTCTCCTAATTCACCCCTCCACTTT.

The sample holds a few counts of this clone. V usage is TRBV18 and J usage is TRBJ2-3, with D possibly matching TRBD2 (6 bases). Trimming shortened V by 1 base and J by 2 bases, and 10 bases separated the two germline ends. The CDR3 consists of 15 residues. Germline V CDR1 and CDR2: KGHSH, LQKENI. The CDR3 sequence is CASSPLREDTDTQYF. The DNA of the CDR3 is TGTGCCAGCTCACCACTCAGGGAGGACACAGATACGCAGTATTTT.

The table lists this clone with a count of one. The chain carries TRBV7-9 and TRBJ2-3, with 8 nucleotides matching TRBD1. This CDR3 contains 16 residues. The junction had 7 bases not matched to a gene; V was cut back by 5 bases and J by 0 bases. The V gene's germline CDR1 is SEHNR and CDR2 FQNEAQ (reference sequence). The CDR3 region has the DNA TGTGCCAGCAGCCCACGACAGGGGCGGAGCACAGATACGCAGTATTTT. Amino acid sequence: CASSPRQGRSTDTQYF.

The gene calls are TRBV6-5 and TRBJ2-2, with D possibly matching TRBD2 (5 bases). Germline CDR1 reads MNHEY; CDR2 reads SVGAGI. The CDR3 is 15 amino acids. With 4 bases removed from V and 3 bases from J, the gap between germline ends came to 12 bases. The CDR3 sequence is CASSFGFGDTGELFF. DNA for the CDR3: TGTGCCAGCAGTTTTGGGTTCGGGGACACCGGGGAGCTGTTTTTT.

The CDR3 loop reads CASSELDEAFF. The CDR3 DNA follows: TGTGCCAGCAGTGAGCTTGATGAAGCTTTCTTT. The chain employs TRBV11-3 and TRBJ1-1; D is unresolved. CDR3 size: 11 residues. V dropped 6 bases and J dropped 7 bases, with 9 bases sitting between them. Looked up from germline, CDR1 is SGHNT and CDR2 is YENEEA.